Below are 27 T cell receptor beta chains sequenced from a single sample in a study of OX40 agonist ivuxolimab in advanced cancers. Clones were read by immunoSEQ multiplex PCR, and TCRdb kept only the in-frame ones, dropping some. The sample holds 50,000 or so clones, around 83% seen once. The material sequenced was CD4+ or CD8+ T cells sorted from blood, taken in a trial of the OX40 agonist ivuxolimab. The origin of the receptors is an adult with an advanced solid tumor such as melanoma, head and neck, liver or kidney cancer.

The rearrangement joins TRBV10-2 to TRBJ2-1; possible D gene TRBD1, 5 bases. In germline, CDR1 is WSHSY, CDR2 SAAADI. This CDR3 has 17 residues. With 4 bases removed from V and 7 bases from J, the gap between germline ends came to 23 bases. In DNA, the CDR3 is TGCGCCAGCAGTGGTCATGCAGGGTCCCATACCGGGAATGAGCAGTTCTTC. Amino acids: CASSGHAGSHTGNEQFF.

V and J are TRBV10-3 and TRBJ2-3; unclear D gene. This CDR3 comprises 12 residues. With 11 bases removed from V and 2 bases from J, the gap between germline ends came to 11 bases. Per the germline V gene, CDR1 is ENHRY and CDR2 is SYGVKD. The CDR3 DNA reads as TGTGCCTCATCCCCCAACACAGATACGCAGTATTTT. Translation: CASSPNTDTQYF.

The gene calls are TRBV5-1 and TRBJ2-5, with D perhaps matching TRBD1 or TRBD2 (5 bases each). The germline CDR1 and CDR2 sequences are SGHRS and YFSETQ. Trimming removed 2 bases from V and 3 bases from J, with 8 bases in between. The CDR3 totals 13 residues. Here the CDR3 DNA reads TGCGCCAGCAGCTTCCGAGGGGAAGAGACCCAGTACTTC. Translating it yields CASSFRGEETQYF.

The gene calls are TRBV5-8 and TRBJ2-7; D perhaps matches TRBD1 (6 bases). Deletions cut 2 bases from V and 9 bases from J, with 21 bases between. This CDR3 contains 15 residues. Germline values: CDR1 SGHTS, CDR2 YDEGEE. CDR3 region: CASSLGTTAWSGQYF. The CDR3 nucleotides read TGTGCCAGCAGCTTAGGGACAACGGCCTGGAGCGGGCAGTACTTC.

This sequence joins TRBV27 and TRBJ1-1, with 8 bases aligning to TRBD1. V lost 5 bases, J lost 4 bases, and 6 bases stayed unmatched. Germline V gives CDR1 MNHEY, CDR2 SMNVEV (reference sequence). The CDR3 covers 14 residues. This CDR3 is CASSLRQGSTEAFF. CDR3 DNA sequence: TGTGCCAGCAGTCTGCGACAGGGGTCCACTGAAGCTTTCTTT.

The CDR3 protein is CASSIVTGGPETQYF. In DNA form, the CDR3 reads TGTGCCAGTAGTATAGTAACGGGAGGGCCGGAGACCCAGTACTTC. This sequence joins TRBV19 and TRBJ2-5; 8 positions agree with TRBD2. Germline V lookup: CDR1 LNHDA, CDR2 SQIVND (reference sequence). J was trimmed by 5 bases and V by 1 base; bases with no gene match: 6. This CDR3 has 15 amino acids.

The V gene is TRBV5-1, the J gene TRBJ1-2; D might be TRBD1 (6 bases). CDR3 length: 12 amino acids. Trimming took off 1 base at V and 8 bases at J, with 9 bases between the two ends. The V gene's germline CDR1 is SGHRS and CDR2 YFSETQ. DNA of the CDR3: TGCGCCAGCAGCTTGACAGGGTCCGGCTACACCTTC. It specifies CASSLTGSGYTF.

J is TRBJ1-4 and V is TRBV5-1; D may be TRBD1 (5 bases). The CDR3 consists of 14 residues. In germline, CDR1 is SGHRS, CDR2 YFSETQ. V was clipped by 3 bases and J by 8 bases, with 14 bases between them. DNA of the CDR3: TGCGCCAGCAGCTCCCGGGTGAGGGACGAAAAACTGTTTTTT. Protein product: CASSSRVRDEKLFF.

The chain is built from TRBV7-2 and TRBJ2-3, with TRBD2 identical over 11 bases. In germline, CDR1 is SGHTA, CDR2 FQGNSA. CDR3 length: 15 residues. Germline trimming cut 3 bases from V and 4 bases from J; bases unmatched to any gene: 3. CDR3 loop: CASSFLAGGADTQYF. In nucleotides, the CDR3 is TGTGCCAGCAGCTTTCTAGCGGGGGGCGCAGATACGCAGTATTTT.

This rearrangement joins TRBV2 to TRBJ1-5; D is possibly TRBD1 (6 bases). The CDR3 extends over 13 amino acids. Deletions cut 6 bases from V and 5 bases from J, with 11 bases between. Germline V gene sequence: CDR1 SNHLY, CDR2 FYNNEI. The CDR3 DNA reads TGTGCCAGCAGAGCTCAGGGGCATCAGCCCCAGCATTTT. It specifies CASRAQGHQPQHF.

This clone is a singleton in its sample. For the CDR3, the DNA is TGCGCCAGCAGCCAAGAAGTAGGGGCAGGGGGCGGGTTCCCCTACGAGCAGTACTTC. The encoded protein is CASSQEVGAGGGFPYEQYF. This chain connects TRBV4-1 to TRBJ2-7; TRBD1 matches 8 bases. J gave up 2 bases and V 0 bases, and 15 bases lay outside the gene matches. From germline, CDR1 is MGHRA and CDR2 YSYEKL. The CDR3 loop spans 19 amino acids.

The CDR3 nucleotides read TGCGCCAGCAGCTCGGCGGAAAGCTCTGGAAACACCATATATTTT. Amino acid sequence: CASSSAESSGNTIYF. The chain uses TRBV5-1 and TRBJ1-3; D is uncertain. V lost 3 bases, J lost 0 bases, and 10 bases lay in between. This CDR3 has 15 residues. Germline lookup yields CDR1 SGHRS and CDR2 YFSETQ.

This clone has just one count. CDR3 residues: CASSFGTASSYEQYF. In DNA form, the CDR3 reads TGTGCCAGCAGCTTCGGGACAGCGAGCTCCTACGAGCAGTACTTC. The V and J genes are TRBV7-8 and TRBJ2-5; TRBD1 aligns across 7 bases. The J call is uncertain, as TRBJ2-7 better fits the DNA end. Germline loops: CDR1 SGHVS, CDR2 FQNEAQ. The CDR3 loop spans 15 amino acids.

The chain recombines TRBV7-2 with TRBJ2-4; 9 positions match TRBD2. V trimming: 5 bases; J trimming: 4 bases; junction bases outside the gene matches: 6. CDR1 SGHTA and CDR2 FQGNSA come from the germline V gene. This CDR3 region has 15 residues. DNA for the CDR3: TGTGCCAGCAGCCTATGGACTAGCGCTAAAAACATTCAGTACTTC. Its translation: CASSLWTSAKNIQYF. Full variable domain (missing parts from reference TRBV7-2 and TRBJ2-4): GAGVSQSPSNKVTEKGKDVELRCDPISGHTALYWYRQSLGQGLEFLIYFQGNSAPDKSGLPSDRFSAERTGGSVSTLTIQRTQQEDSAVYLCASSLWTSAKNIQYFGAGTRLSVL.

A few counts support this clone. The rearrangement joins TRBV15 to TRBJ1-2, with D possibly being TRBD1 (6 bases). Germline V CDR1 and CDR2: LNHNV, YYDKDF (reference sequence). V lost 0 bases and J 4 bases, leaving 12 bases between the germline ends. The CDR3 is 15 amino acids. This CDR3 is CATSRDGLGAYGYTF. The CDR3 DNA sequence: TGTGCCACCAGCAGAGATGGGCTGGGGGCCTATGGCTACACCTTC.

The rearrangement uses TRBV7-9 and TRBJ2-7; D is unclear. The CDR3 sequence is 14 residues long. Germline V gene lookup returns CDR1 SEHNR and CDR2 FQNEAQ (reference sequence). The V and J ends lost 4 bases and 3 bases respectively, with 13 bases between them. This CDR3 reads CASSSRMARYEQYF. The CDR3 DNA is TGTGCCAGCAGCTCACGTATGGCCCGCTACGAGCAGTACTTC.

J is TRBJ2-7 and V is TRBV18; 8 positions match TRBD1. Germline CDR1 reads KGHSH; CDR2 reads LQKENI. The CDR3 loop spans 12 amino acids. V dropped 3 bases and J dropped 5; count of bases not matched to a gene: 0. As DNA, the CDR3 is TGTGCCAGCTCACCGACAGGGGACGAGCAGTACTTC. As protein: CASSPTGDEQYF.

This chain connects TRBV7-2 to TRBJ2-1; D remains ambiguous. CDR1 and CDR2 (germline): SGHTA, FQGNSA. The CDR3 has 11 amino acids. The V end was cut by 2 bases, the J end by 7 bases, with 3 bases between. In DNA, the CDR3 is TGTGCCAGCAGCTTATCGAATGAGCAGTTCTTC. Translating it yields CASSLSNEQFF.

The rearrangement uses TRBV6-1 and TRBJ1-1; D gene uncertain. This CDR3 is 13 amino acids long. The germline gives CDR1 MNHNS, CDR2 SASEGT. Trimming removed 6 bases at V and 0 bases at J, with 8 bases between. Here the CDR3 reads CASRRTLNTEAFF. The CDR3 coding sequence is TGTGCCAGCAGACGGACGTTGAACACTGAAGCTTTCTTT.

The rearrangement joins TRBV9 to TRBJ2-3; D not resolved. Germline assignment: CDR1 SGDLS and CDR2 YYNGEE. The CDR3 totals 13 residues. V shed 1 base and J shed 4 bases, with 7 bases lying between them. CDR3 sequence: CASSVTGSDTQYF. CDR3 coding DNA: TGTGCCAGCAGCGTAACCGGGTCAGATACGCAGTATTTT.

The V call is TRBV11-1, the J call TRBJ2-4; TRBD2 aligns across 8 bases. V gave up 5 bases and J gave up 4 bases; unmatched junction bases: 7. CDR3 size: 15 residues. The germline CDR1 and CDR2 sequences are SGHAT and FQDESV (reference sequence). CDR3 in DNA: TGTGCCAGCAGCCCGCTGCGGGGGGCTAAAAACATTCAGTACTTC. The encoded protein is CASSPLRGAKNIQYF.

This clone was recorded only once. V usage is TRBV4-2 and J usage is TRBJ2-4, with TRBD2 as a possible D gene (6 bases). The germline gives CDR1 LGHNA, CDR2 YNFKEQ. Trimming removed 4 bases from V and 1 base from J, with 23 bases in between. The CDR3 loop spans 19 amino acids. The CDR3 is CASSPKEEGTGTAKNIQYF. CDR3 bases: TGTGCCAGCAGCCCCAAGGAGGAGGGTACAGGAACCGCCAAAAACATTCAGTACTTC.

This clone was seen only a few times. The chain employs TRBV5-6 and TRBJ1-1; 11 bases are a match to TRBD1. Germline CDR1 SGHDT, CDR2 YYEEEE. Trimming cost V 4 bases and J 5 bases; bases outside gene matches: 7. CDR3 length: 15 amino acids. The chain's CDR3 is CASSPDRGHGTEAFF. The CDR3 DNA is TGTGCCAGCAGCCCGGACAGGGGGCATGGGACTGAAGCTTTCTTT.

The chain links TRBV7-9 to TRBJ2-7; TRBD2 aligns across 13 bases. Trimming removed 5 bases from V and 4 bases from J; junction bases left unmatched: 5. The CDR3 consists of 15 residues. Germline V gene data show CDR1 as SEHNR and CDR2 as FQNEAQ (reference sequence). CDR3 DNA sequence: TGTGCCAGCAGCCCGGGACTAGCGGGGATTTACGAGCAGTACTTC. Its protein product is CASSPGLAGIYEQYF.

This clone was counted only a few times. V gene TRBV19 combines with J gene TRBJ1-5; possibly TRBD1 for D (5 bases). Deletions cut 4 bases from V and 2 bases from J, with 18 bases between. Germline CDR1 and CDR2: LNHDA and SQIVND (reference sequence). This CDR3 spans 17 amino acids. The CDR3 bases are TGTGCCAGTAGTACTCCCGGGGCCCGAGGAGGCAATCAGCCCCAGCATTTT. It encodes CASSTPGARGGNQPQHF. Full variable domain (outside the CDR3, taken from reference TRBV19 and TRBJ1-5): DGGITQSPKYLFRKEGQNVTLSCEQNLNHDAMYWYRQDPGQGLRLIYYSQIVNDFQKGDIAEGYSVSREKKESFPLTVTSAQKNPTAFYLCASSTPGARGGNQPQHFGDGTRLSIL.

This chain links TRBV18 with TRBJ2-1; unclear D gene. V lost 6 bases and J 7 bases, leaving 19 bases between the germline ends. CDR3 length: 15 residues. From germline, CDR1 is KGHSH and CDR2 LQKENI. CDR3: CASSKVPGWGNEQFF. Written as DNA, the CDR3 is TGTGCCAGCTCGAAGGTGCCCGGATGGGGAAATGAGCAGTTCTTC.

The CDR3 loop reads CASSKGGRGAYVYQETQYF. In DNA form, the CDR3 reads TGTGCCAGCAGCAAAGGGGGGAGAGGGGCTTACGTATACCAAGAGACCCAGTACTTC. This chain connects TRBV21-1 to TRBJ2-5. TRBV21-1 is a listed pseudogene. The CDR3 is 19 amino acids.